This record concerns one TCR beta chain sequence. Its specificity is unknown. CDR1 is SNHLY, CDR2 FYNNEI, per germline. This CDR3 region has 14 residues. V gave up 7 bases and J gave up 5 bases; unmatched junction bases: 6. This sample stems from a study of cytomegalovirus exposure and HLA in healthy donors. The study, taken as a whole, reports: Later work found most CMV-associated TCR beta chains apparently HLA-restricted. It was in a later analysis that TCR association rates were seen to vary by HLA locus, highest for DRB1 and lowest for HLA-C. Most subjects' HLA-A and HLA-B alleles were reportedly predicted from TCR beta sequences.

Researchers ran the PCR with 60 Vbeta and 13 Jbeta primers. The assay was immunoSEQ multiplex PCR, and TCRdb's table has in-frame clones only and misses some. The sample has some 160,000 clones; around four fifths are singletons. The receptor was isolated from a male donor in good health and CMV-seronegative. Sequenced sample: PBMCs. The genes are TRBV2 and TRBJ1-5; 9 bases are a match to TRBD1. The CDR3 sequence: CASTKGQGYQPQHF. CDR3 nucleotides: TGTGCCAGCACGAAGGGACAGGGATATCAGCCCCAGCATTTT. Using reference TRBV2 and TRBJ1-5 for the parts outside the CDR3, the full variable domain is EPEVTQTPSHQVTQMGQEVILRCVPISNHLYFYWYRQILGQKVEFLVSFYNNEISEKSEIFDDQFSVERPDGSNFTLKIRSTKLEDSAMYFCASTKGQGYQPQHFGDGTRLSIL.